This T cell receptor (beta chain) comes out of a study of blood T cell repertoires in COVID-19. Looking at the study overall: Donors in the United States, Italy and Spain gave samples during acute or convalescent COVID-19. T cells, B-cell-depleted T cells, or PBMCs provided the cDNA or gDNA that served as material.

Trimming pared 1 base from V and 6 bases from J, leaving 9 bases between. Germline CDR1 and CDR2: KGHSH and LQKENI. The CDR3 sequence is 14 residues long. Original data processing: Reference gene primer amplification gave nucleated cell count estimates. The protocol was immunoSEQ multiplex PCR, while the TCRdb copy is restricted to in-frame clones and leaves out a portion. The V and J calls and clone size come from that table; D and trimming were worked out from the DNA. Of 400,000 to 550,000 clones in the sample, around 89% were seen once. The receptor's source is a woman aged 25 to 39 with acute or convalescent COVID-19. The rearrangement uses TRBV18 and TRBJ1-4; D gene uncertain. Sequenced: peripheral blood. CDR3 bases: TGTGCCAGCTCACCACAGGGAGTGGATGAAAAACTGTTTTTT. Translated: CASSPQGVDEKLFF.